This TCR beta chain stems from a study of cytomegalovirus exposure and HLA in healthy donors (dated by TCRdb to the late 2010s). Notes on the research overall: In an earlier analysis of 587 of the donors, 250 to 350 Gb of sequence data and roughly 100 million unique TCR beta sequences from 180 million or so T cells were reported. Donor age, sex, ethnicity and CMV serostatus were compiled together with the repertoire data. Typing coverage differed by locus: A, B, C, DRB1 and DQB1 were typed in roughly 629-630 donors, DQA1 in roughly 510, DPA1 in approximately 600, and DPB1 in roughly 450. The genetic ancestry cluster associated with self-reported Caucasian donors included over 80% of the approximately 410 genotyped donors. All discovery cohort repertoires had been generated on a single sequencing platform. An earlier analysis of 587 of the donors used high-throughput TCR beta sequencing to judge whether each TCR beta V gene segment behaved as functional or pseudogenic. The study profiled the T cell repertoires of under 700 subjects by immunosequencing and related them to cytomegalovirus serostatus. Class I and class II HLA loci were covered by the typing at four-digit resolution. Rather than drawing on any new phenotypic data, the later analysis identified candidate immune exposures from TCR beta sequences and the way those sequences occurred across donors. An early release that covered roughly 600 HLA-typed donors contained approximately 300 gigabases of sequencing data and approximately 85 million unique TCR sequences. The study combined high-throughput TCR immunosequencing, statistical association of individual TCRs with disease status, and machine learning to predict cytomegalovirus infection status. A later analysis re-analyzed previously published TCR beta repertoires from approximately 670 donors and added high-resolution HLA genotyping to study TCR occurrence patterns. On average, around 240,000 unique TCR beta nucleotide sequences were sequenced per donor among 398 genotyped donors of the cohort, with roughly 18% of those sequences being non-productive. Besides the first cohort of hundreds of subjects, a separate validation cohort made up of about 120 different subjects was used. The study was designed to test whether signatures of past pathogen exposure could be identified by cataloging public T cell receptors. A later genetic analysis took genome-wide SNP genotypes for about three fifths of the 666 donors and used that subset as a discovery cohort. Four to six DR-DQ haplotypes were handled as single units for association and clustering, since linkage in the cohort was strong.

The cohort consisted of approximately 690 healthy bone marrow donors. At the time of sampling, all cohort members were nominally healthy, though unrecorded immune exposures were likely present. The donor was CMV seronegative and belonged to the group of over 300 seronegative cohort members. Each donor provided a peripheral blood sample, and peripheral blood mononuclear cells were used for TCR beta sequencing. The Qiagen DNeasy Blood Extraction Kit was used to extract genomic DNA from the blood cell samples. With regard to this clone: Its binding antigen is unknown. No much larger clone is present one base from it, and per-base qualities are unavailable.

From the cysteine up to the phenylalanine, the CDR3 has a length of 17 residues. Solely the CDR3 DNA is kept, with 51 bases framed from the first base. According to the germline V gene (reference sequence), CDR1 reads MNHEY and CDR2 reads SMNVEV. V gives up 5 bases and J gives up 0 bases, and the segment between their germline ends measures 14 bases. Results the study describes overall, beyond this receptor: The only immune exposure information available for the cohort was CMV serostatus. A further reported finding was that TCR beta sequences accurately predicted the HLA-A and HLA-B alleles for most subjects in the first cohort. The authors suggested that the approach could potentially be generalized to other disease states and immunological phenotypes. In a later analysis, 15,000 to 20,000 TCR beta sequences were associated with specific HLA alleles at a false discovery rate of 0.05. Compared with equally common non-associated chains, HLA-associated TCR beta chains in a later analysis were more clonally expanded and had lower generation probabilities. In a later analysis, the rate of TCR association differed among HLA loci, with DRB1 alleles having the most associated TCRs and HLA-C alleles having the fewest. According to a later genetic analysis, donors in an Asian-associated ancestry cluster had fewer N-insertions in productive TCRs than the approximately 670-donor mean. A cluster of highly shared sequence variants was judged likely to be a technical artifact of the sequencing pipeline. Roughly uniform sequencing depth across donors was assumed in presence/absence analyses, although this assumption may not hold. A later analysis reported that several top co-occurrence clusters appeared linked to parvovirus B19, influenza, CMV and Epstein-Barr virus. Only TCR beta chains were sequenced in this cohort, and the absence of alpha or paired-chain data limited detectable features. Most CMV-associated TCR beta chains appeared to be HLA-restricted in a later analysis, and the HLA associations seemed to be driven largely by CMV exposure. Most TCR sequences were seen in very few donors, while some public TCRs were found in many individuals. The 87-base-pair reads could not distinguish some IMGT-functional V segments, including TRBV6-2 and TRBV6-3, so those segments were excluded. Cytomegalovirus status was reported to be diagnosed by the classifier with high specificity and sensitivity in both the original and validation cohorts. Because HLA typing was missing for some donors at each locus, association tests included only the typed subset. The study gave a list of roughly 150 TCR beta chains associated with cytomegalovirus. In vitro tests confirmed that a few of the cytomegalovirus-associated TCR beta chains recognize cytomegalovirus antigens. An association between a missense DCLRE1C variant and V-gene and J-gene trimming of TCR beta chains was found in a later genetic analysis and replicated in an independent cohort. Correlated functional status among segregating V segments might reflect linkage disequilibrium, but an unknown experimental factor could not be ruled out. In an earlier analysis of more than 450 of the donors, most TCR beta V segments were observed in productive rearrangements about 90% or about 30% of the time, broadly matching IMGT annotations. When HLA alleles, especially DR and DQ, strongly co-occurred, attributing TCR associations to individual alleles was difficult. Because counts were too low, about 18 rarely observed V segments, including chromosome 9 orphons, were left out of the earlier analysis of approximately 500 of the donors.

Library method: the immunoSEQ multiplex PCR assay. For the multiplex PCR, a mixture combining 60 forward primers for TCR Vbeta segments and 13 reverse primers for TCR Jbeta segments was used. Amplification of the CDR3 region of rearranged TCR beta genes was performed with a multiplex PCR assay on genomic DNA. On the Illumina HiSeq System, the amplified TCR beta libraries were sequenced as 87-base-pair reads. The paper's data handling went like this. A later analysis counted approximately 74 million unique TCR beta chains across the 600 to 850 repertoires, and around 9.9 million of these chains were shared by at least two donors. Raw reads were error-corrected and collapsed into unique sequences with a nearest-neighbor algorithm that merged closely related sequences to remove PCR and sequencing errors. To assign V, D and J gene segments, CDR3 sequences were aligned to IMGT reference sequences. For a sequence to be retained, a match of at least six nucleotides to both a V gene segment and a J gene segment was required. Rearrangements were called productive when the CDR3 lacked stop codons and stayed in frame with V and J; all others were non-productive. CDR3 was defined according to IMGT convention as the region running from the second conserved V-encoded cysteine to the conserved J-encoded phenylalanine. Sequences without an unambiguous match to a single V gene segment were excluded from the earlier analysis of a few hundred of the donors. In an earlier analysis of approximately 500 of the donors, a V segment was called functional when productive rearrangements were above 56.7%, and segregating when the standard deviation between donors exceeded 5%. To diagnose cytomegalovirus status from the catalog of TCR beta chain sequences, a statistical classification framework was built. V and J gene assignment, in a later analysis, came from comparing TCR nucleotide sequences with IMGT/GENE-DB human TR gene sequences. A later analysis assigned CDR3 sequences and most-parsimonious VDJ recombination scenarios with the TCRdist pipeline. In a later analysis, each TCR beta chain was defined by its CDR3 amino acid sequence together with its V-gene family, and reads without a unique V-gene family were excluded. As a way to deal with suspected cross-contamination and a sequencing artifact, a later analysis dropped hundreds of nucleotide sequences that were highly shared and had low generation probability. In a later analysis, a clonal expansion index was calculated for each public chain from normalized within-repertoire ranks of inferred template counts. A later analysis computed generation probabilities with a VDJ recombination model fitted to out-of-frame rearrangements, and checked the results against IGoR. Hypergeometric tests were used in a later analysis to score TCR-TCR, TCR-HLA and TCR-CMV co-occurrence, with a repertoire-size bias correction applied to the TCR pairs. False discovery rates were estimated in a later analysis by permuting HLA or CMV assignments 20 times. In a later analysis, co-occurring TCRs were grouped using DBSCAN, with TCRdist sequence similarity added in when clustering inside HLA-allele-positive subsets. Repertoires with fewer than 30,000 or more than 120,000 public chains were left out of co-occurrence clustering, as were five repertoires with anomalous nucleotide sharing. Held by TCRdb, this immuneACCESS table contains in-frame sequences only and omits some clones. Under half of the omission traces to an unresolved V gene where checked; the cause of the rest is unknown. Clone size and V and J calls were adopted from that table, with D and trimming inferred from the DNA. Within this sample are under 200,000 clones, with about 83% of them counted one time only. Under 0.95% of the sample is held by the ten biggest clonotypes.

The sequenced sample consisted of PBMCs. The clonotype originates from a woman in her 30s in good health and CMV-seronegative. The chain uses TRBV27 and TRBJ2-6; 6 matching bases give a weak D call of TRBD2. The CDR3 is CASSATGGDSGANVLTF. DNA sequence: TGTGCCAGCAGTGCCACAGGCGGGGACTCTGGGGCCAACGTCCTGACTTTC.